Reported below is one TCR beta chain. The antigen is undetermined. These data come from a study of CD8 T cells in Susac syndrome. The study's findings and limits: Regarding the TCR sequencing and HLA analysis, the study admitted that a relatively small number of individuals were involved.

CD8+ and CD4+ T cells from blood underwent TCR beta sequencing. The multiple sclerosis controls were treatment-naive patients with relapsing-remitting disease that was stable or active. The germline CDR1 and CDR2 sequences are MGHRA and YSYEKL. The CDR3 covers 16 residues. The V and J ends lost 1 base and 4 bases, in that order; junction bases with no gene match: 6. RNA totalling about 0.45 to 1 ug underwent reverse transcription with random hexamers. TCRdb re-called the immunoSEQ multiplex PCR reads through MiXCR, storing one row per CDR3 protein. The sample gives 250,000 or so distinct CDR3 sequences, over 85% of which show up once; 0.065% to 0.075% is in the top ten.

The chain recombines TRBV4-1 with TRBJ1-5, with 8 bases aligning to TRBD1. This sequence was found in a human donor with multiple sclerosis. The sequenced sample was CD4+ T cells from PBMCs. CDR3 coding DNA: TGCGCCAGCAGCCAAGGGACAGGGTCGGGGAATCAGCCCCAGCATTTT. Its protein product is CASSQGTGSGNQPQHF.